The rows below give T cell receptor beta chains drawn from one sample of a study of OX40 agonist ivuxolimab in advanced cancers. TCRdb keeps only in-frame clones here, not all; method: immunoSEQ multiplex PCR. The sample lists roughly 30,000 clones; over 75% were seen once. Sequenced here: CD4+ or CD8+ T cells sorted from blood, sampled in a trial of the OX40 agonist ivuxolimab. The source of these receptors is an adult with an advanced solid tumor such as melanoma, head and neck, liver or kidney cancer. Both conserved end residues are part of each CDR3. D genes are given only for firm matches.

d_gene: .; v_gene: TRBV18; j_gene: TRBJ2-7; CDR3aa: CASSPNQGRQVYEQYF
d_gene: TRBD1; v_gene: TRBV6-5; j_gene: .; CDR3aa: CASSPTGQGGHEQYF
d_gene: .; v_gene: TRBV11-2; j_gene: TRBJ2-2; CDR3aa: CASSISGELFF
d_gene: .; v_gene: TRBV4-3; j_gene: TRBJ2-7; CDR3aa: CASSQDRSYEQYF
d_gene: TRBD1; v_gene: TRBV29-1; j_gene: TRBJ2-6; CDR3aa: CSVEGSPGQGLSGANVLTF
d_gene: .; v_gene: TRBV2; j_gene: TRBJ2-1; CDR3aa: CASSRRVLEQFF
d_gene: .; v_gene: TRBV7-9; j_gene: TRBJ1-2; CDR3aa: CASSSGTDHPGLSGYGYTF
d_gene: .; v_gene: TRBV7-2; j_gene: TRBJ1-5; CDR3aa: CASSLATGLHNQPQHF
d_gene: .; v_gene: TRBV7-9; j_gene: TRBJ2-7; CDR3aa: CASTLAGTRDGQYF
d_gene: .; v_gene: TRBV5-6; j_gene: TRBJ2-1; CDR3aa: CASSLANFGTWNEQFF
d_gene: .; v_gene: TRBV7-9; j_gene: TRBJ2-7; CDR3aa: CASSNTDVLSSYEQYF
d_gene: TRBD2; v_gene: TRBV7-7; j_gene: TRBJ2-5; CDR3aa: CASSLRRGDGETQYF
d_gene: .; v_gene: TRBV11-2; j_gene: TRBJ2-1; CDR3aa: CASSSTGTYNEQFF
d_gene: TRBD1; v_gene: TRBV28; j_gene: TRBJ2-1; CDR3aa: CASSSTPGQSRDEQFF
d_gene: .; v_gene: TRBV28; j_gene: TRBJ1-5; CDR3aa: CASSFGGLDQPQHF
d_gene: TRBD1; v_gene: TRBV14; j_gene: TRBJ2-1; CDR3aa: CASSPRTGNDEQFF
d_gene: TRBD1; v_gene: TRBV7-6; j_gene: TRBJ2-1; CDR3aa: CASSPGQGDNEQFF
d_gene: .; v_gene: TRBV6-5; j_gene: TRBJ2-7; CDR3aa: CASSYGADYEQYF
d_gene: .; v_gene: TRBV4-3; j_gene: TRBJ2-7; CDR3aa: CASSQGRESYEQYF
d_gene: TRBD1; v_gene: TRBV27; j_gene: TRBJ2-3; CDR3aa: CASSRGQGLTDTQYF
d_gene: TRBD2; v_gene: TRBV7-3; j_gene: TRBJ2-3; CDR3aa: CASSFLAGGPTDTQYF
d_gene: TRBD2; v_gene: TRBV11-2; j_gene: TRBJ2-7; CDR3aa: CASSLTSGGLSSYEQYF
d_gene: TRBD1; v_gene: TRBV5-1; j_gene: TRBJ2-7; CDR3aa: CASSLYPGQEQYEQYF
d_gene: .; v_gene: TRBV28; j_gene: TRBJ1-1; CDR3aa: CASSLIGEVEAFF
d_gene: TRBD1; v_gene: TRBV25-1; j_gene: TRBJ2-7; CDR3aa: CASSAGTGGREQYF
d_gene: .; v_gene: TRBV29-1; j_gene: TRBJ2-7; CDR3aa: CSVAAWGDEQYF
d_gene: .; v_gene: TRBV13; j_gene: TRBJ2-5; CDR3aa: CASSLSLARRGKETQYF
d_gene: .; v_gene: TRBV15; j_gene: TRBJ2-3; CDR3aa: CATSSWSGTDTQYF
d_gene: TRBD2; v_gene: TRBV27; j_gene: TRBJ2-2; CDR3aa: CASSLGLAGTGELFF
d_gene: TRBD1; v_gene: TRBV6-5; j_gene: TRBJ1-1; CDR3aa: CASSYDRGLTEAFF
d_gene: TRBD2; v_gene: TRBV30; j_gene: TRBJ2-1; CDR3aa: CAWSGLAGDYNEQFF
d_gene: .; v_gene: TRBV27; j_gene: TRBJ1-5; CDR3aa: CASSSQGSNQPQHF
d_gene: .; v_gene: TRBV11-2; j_gene: TRBJ1-1; CDR3aa: CASSFLGEAFF
d_gene: TRBD2; v_gene: TRBV14; j_gene: TRBJ2-5; CDR3aa: CASSQTSGQETQYF
d_gene: TRBD2; v_gene: TRBV7-2; j_gene: TRBJ2-1; CDR3aa: CASSLTRTSAVYEQFF
d_gene: .; v_gene: TRBV5-5; j_gene: TRBJ1-5; CDR3aa: CASSFEGNLGQPQHF
d_gene: TRBD2; v_gene: TRBV2; j_gene: TRBJ2-1; CDR3aa: CASSDLSGEHYNEQFF
d_gene: .; v_gene: TRBV4-2; j_gene: TRBJ2-6; CDR3aa: CASSPGVIFSPGANVLTF
d_gene: TRBD2; v_gene: TRBV9; j_gene: TRBJ2-7; CDR3aa: CASTVGLAPSDEQYF
d_gene: TRBD2; v_gene: TRBV9; j_gene: TRBJ2-1; CDR3aa: CASSVGGSGGTEQFF
d_gene: TRBD1; v_gene: TRBV30; j_gene: TRBJ1-2; CDR3aa: CACLGTGRGYTF
d_gene: .; v_gene: TRBV13; j_gene: TRBJ2-7; CDR3aa: CASSGGPTYEQYF
d_gene: .; v_gene: TRBV6-6; j_gene: TRBJ2-1; CDR3aa: CASSGAGPGLNEQFF
d_gene: .; v_gene: TRBV4-3; j_gene: TRBJ1-4; CDR3aa: CASSQVSGGVEKLFF
d_gene: .; v_gene: TRBV5-8; j_gene: TRBJ1-2; CDR3aa: CASSLRQLGGSGYTF
d_gene: TRBD1; v_gene: TRBV4-3; j_gene: TRBJ2-5; CDR3aa: CASSQGTGSGETQYF
d_gene: .; v_gene: TRBV7-2; j_gene: TRBJ1-2; CDR3aa: CASSLLAGTPYGYTF